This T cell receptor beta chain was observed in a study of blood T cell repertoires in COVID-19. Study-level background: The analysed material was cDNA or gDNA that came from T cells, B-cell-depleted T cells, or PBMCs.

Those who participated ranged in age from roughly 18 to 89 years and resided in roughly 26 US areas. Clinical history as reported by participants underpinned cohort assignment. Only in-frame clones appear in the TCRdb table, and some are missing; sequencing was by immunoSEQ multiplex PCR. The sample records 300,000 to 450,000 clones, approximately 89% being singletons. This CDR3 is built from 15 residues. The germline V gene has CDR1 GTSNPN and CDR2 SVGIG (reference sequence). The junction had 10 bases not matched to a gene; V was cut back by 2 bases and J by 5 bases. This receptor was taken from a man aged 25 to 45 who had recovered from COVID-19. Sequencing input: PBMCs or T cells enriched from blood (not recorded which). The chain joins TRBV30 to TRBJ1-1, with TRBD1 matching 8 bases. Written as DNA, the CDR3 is TGTGCCTGGAGTCCCCTCGGACAGGGCAGGACTGAAGCTTTCTTT. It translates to CAWSPLGQGRTEAFF.